This T cell receptor (beta chain) was documented in a study of vaccination effects on CD4 cells after COVID-19. The method was immunoSEQ multiplex PCR; TCRdb's version includes in-frame clones alone and lacks a portion of them. The sample holds 66,000 or so clones, roughly 80% seen once. Study-level points and caveats: Pronounced clonal contraction occurred in clones induced by infection and by vaccine late after vaccination.

Notes on this clone: Its specificity is not known.

Isolating CD4+ T cells followed around nine days of culture. The cohort was immunized with two doses of either the BNT162b2 or mRNA-1273 vaccine. This material consisted of CD4+ T cells from PBMCs cultured without peptide, taken after COVID-19 vaccination. This clonotype originated in a human donor who received a COVID-19 vaccine.

CDR3 amino acids: CASSLAGGRINEQFF. As DNA, the CDR3 is TGTGCCAGCAGCTTAGCAGGGGGCCGGATCAATGAGCAGTTCTTC. The chain couples TRBV7-2 to TRBJ2-1; the match to TRBD1 covers 7 bases. Germline V gene lookup returns CDR1 SGHTA and CDR2 FQGNSA. Trimming at V came to 0 bases and at J to 6 bases, leaving 5 bases not matched to a gene. CDR3 length: 15 amino acids.